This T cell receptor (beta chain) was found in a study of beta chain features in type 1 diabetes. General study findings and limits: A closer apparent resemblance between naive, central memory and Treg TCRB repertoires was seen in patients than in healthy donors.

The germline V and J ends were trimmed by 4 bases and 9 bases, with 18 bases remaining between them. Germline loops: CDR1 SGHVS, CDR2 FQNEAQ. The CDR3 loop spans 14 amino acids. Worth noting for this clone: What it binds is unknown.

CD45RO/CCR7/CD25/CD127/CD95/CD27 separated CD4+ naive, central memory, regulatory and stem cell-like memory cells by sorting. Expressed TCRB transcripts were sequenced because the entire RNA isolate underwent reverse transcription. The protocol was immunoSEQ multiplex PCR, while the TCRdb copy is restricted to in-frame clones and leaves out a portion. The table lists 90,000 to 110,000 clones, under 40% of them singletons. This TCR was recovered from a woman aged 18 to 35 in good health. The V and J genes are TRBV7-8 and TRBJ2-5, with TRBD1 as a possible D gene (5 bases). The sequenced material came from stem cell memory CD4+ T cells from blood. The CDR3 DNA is TGTGCCAGCAGCTCCGACAGTCGAGGTGGCGCCCAGTACTTC. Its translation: CASSSDSRGGAQYF. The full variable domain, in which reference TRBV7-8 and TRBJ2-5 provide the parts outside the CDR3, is GAGVSQSPRYKVAKRGQDVALRCDPISGHVSLFWYQQALGQGPEFLTYFQNEAQLDKSGLPSDRFFAERPEGSVSTLKIQRTQQEDSAVYLCASSSDSRGGAQYFGPGTRLLVL.